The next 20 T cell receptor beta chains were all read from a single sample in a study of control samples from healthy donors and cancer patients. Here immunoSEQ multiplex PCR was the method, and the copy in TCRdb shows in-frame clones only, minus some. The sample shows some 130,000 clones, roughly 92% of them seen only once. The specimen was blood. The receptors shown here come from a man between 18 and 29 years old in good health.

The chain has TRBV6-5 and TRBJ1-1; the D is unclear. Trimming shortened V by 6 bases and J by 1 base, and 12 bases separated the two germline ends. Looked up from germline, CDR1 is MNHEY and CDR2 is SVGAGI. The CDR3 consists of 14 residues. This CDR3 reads CASRIPTGNTEAFF. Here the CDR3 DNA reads TGTGCCAGCAGGATTCCGACGGGGAACACTGAAGCTTTCTTT.

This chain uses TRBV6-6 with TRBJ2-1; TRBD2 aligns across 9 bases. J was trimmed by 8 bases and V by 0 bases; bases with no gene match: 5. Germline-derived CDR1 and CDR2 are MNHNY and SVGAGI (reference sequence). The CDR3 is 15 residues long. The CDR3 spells CASSYSGGGVDEQFF. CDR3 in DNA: TGTGCCAGCAGTTACTCGGGCGGGGGGGTCGATGAGCAGTTCTTC.

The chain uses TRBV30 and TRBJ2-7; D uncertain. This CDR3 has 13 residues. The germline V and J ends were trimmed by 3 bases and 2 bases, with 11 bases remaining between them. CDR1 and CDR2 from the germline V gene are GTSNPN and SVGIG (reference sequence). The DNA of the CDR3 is TGTGCCTGGAGCTTTGGACGGACCTACGAGCAGTACTTC. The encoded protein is CAWSFGRTYEQYF.

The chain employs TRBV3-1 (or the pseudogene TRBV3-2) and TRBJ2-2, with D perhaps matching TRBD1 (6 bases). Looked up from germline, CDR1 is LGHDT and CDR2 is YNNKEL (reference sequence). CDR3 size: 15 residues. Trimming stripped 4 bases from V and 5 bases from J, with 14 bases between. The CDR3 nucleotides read TGTGCCAGCAGCCCGGCTACGACAGGAACCGGGGAGCTGTTTTTT. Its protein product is CASSPATTGTGELFF.

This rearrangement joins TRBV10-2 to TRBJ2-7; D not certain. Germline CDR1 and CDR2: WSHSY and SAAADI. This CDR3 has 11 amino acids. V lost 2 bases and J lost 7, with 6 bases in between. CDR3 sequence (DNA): TGCGCCAGCAGTGAGGGGGTAGAGCAGTACTTC. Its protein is CASSEGVEQYF.

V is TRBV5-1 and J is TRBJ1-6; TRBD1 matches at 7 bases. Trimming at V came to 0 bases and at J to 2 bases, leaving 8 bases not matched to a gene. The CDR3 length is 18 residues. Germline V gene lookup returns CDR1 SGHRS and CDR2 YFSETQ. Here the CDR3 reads CASSLVGQRVAYNSPLHF. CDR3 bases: TGCGCCAGCAGCTTGGTGGGACAGCGCGTGGCCTATAATTCACCCCTCCACTTT.

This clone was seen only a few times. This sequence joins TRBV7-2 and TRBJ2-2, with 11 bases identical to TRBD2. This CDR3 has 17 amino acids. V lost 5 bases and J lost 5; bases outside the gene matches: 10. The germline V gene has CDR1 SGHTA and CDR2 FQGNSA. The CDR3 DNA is TGTGCCAGCAGCAGGAGAACTAGCGGGGGAGGTACCGGGGAGCTGTTTTTT. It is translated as CASSRRTSGGGTGELFF.

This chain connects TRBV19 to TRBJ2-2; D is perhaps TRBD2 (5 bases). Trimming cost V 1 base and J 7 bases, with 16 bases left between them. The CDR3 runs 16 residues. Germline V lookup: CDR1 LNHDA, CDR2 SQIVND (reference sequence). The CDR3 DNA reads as TGTGCCAGTAGTATAGGTCCTGCGCCCGGAGGCGGGGAGCTGTTTTTT. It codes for CASSIGPAPGGGELFF.

The CDR3 is CASSADRGYGYTF. CDR3 nucleotides: TGTGCCAGCAGTGCGGACAGGGGGTATGGCTACACCTTC. The rearrangement links TRBV2 to TRBJ1-2; 10 nucleotides match TRBD1. This CDR3 is built from 13 residues. Germline V gene sequence: CDR1 SNHLY, CDR2 FYNNEI. V shed 4 bases and J 5 bases; nucleotides not matched to a gene: 1.

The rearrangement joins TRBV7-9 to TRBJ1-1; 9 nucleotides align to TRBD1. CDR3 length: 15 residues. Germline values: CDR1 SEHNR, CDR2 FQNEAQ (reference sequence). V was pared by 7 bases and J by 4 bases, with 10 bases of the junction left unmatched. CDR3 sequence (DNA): TGTGCCAGCACCCCACAGGGGGCGGGGGTCACTGAAGCTTTCTTT. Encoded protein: CASTPQGAGVTEAFF.

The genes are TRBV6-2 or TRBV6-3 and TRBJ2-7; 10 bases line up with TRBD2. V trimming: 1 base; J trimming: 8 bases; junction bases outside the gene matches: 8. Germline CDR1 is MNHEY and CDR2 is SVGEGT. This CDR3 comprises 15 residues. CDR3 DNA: TGTGCCAGCAGTTACTTCAGCGAGCGGGGGGGCAAGCAGTACTTC. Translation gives CASSYFSERGGKQYF.

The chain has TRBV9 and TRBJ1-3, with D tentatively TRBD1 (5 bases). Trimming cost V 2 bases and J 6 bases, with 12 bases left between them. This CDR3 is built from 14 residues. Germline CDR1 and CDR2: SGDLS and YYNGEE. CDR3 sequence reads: CASSVGGVTNTIYF. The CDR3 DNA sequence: TGTGCCAGCAGCGTGGGAGGGGTGACAAACACCATATATTTT.

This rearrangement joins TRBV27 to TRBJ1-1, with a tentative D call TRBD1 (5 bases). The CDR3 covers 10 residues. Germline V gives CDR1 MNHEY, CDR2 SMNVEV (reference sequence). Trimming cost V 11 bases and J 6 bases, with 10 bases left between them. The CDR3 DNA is TGTGCCTCGGGACGACCTGAAGCTTTCTTT. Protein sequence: CASGRPEAFF.

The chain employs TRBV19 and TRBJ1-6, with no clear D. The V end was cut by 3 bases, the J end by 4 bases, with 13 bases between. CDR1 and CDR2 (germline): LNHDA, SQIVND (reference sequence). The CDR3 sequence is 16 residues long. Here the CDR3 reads CASSMSAPRYNSPLHF. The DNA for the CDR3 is TGTGCCAGTAGTATGTCGGCCCCAAGGTATAATTCACCCCTCCACTTT.

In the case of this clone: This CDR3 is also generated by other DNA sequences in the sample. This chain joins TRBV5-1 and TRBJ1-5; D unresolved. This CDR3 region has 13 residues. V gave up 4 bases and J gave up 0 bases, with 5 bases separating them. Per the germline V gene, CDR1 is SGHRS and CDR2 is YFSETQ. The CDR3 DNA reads TGCGCCAGCAGCCCAGATAGCAATCAGCCCCAGCATTTT. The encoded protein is CASSPDSNQPQHF.

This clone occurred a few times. CDR3 in DNA: TGTGCCAGCAGTGAAAGGGCGGGGGACTACAATGAGCAGTTCTTC. This encodes CASSERAGDYNEQFF. The chain links TRBV6-1 to TRBJ2-1; the match to TRBD2 covers 7 bases. The CDR3 covers 15 residues. With 2 bases clipped from V and 3 bases from J, the junction kept 4 bases outside the gene matches. The germline gives CDR1 MNHNS, CDR2 SASEGT.

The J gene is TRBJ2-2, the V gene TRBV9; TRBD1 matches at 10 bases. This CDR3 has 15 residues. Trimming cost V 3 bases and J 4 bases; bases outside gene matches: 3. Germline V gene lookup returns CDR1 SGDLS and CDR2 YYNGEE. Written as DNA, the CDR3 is TGTGCCAGCAGCGGACAGGGGGCAGGCACCGGGGAGCTGTTTTTT. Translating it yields CASSGQGAGTGELFF. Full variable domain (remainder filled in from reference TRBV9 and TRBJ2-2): DSGVTQTPKHLITATGQRVTLRCSPRSGDLSVYWYQQSLDQGLQFLIQYYNGEERAKGNILERFSAQQFPDLHSELNLSSLELGDSALYFCASSGQGAGTGELFFGEGSRLTVL.

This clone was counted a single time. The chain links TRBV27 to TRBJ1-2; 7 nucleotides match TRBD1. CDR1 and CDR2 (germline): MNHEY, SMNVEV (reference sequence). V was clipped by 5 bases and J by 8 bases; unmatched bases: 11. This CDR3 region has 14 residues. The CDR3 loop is CASSTNTGEVGYTF. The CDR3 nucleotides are TGTGCCAGCAGTACAAACACAGGGGAAGTGGGCTACACCTTC.

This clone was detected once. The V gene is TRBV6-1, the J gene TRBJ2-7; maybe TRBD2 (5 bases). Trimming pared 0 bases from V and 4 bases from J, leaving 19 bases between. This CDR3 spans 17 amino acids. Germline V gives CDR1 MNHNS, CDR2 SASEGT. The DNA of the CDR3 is TGTGCCAGCAGTGAAGCGCTCGTCGGGAAACAAGCATACGAGCAGTACTTC. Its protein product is CASSEALVGKQAYEQYF.

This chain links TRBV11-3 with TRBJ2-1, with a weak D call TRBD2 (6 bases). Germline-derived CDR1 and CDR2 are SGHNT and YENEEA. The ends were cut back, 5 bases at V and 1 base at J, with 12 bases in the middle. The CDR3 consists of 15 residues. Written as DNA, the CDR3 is TGTGCCAGCAGCGTTGGGGGGACTTCCTACAATGAGCAGTTCTTC. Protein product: CASSVGGTSYNEQFF.